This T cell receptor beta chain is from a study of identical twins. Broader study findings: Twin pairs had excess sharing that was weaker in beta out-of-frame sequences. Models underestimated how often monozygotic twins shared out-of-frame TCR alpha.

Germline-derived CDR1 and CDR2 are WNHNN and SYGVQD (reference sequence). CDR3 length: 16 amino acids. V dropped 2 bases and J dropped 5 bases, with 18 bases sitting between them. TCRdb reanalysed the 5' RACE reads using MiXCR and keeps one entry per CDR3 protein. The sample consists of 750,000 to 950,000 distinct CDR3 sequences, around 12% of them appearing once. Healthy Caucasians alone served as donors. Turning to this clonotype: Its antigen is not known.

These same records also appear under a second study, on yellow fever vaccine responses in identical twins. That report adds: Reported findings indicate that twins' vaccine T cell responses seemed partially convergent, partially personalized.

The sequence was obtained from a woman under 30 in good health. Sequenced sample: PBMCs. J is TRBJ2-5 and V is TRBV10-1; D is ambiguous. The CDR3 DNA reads TGCGCCAGCAGTGAGGGTTTCGGCCCAGTAGTCGAGACCCAGTACTTC. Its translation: CASSEGFGPVVETQYF.